Below, 5 T cell receptor beta chains from the same sample are listed, as sequenced in a study of molecular identifiers for immune sequencing clone quantification. TCRdb recomputed calls from the PCR reads with MiXCR, one row per CDR3 protein. The profile covers about 18,000 distinct CDR3 sequences, with roughly 20% appearing a single time and 5% to 7% taken by the ten largest. Sequencing used naive CD8+ T cells from blood, with Jurkat cell RNA spiked in. The subset was: FACS-sorted CD8+CD4-CCR7+CD45RA+ naive T cells. Every receptor here comes from a human donor in good health. Some libraries in this study had Jurkat cell RNA spiked in.

This clonotype was seen many times. The chain combines TRBV7-6 with TRBJ2-7; D is unclear. V lost 0 bases and J lost 6, with 9 bases in between. Germline-derived CDR1 and CDR2 are SGHVS and FNYEAQ. The CDR3 is 13 amino acids. The CDR3: CASSLAPKAEQYF. The CDR3 region has the DNA TGTGCCAGCAGCTTAGCGCCCAAGGCCGAGCAGTACTTC.

This clonotype was picked up many times. The chain carries TRBV19 and TRBJ1-5; possibly TRBD1 for D (6 bases). The V gene lost 6 bases and the J gene lost 6 bases, with 15 bases spanning the gap. Germline V gene data show CDR1 as LNHDA and CDR2 as SQIVND (reference sequence). The CDR3 length is 14 residues. The CDR3: CASRRTDQGQPQHF. DNA of the CDR3: TGTGCCAGTAGACGGACAGACCAAGGTCAGCCCCAGCATTTT.

This clonotype occurred many times. This sequence joins TRBV7-9 and TRBJ2-3; D assignment may be TRBD1 or TRBD2 (5 bases each). V was cut by 5 bases and J by 4 bases, with 13 bases left in between. The germline V gene has CDR1 SEHNR and CDR2 FQNEAQ (reference sequence). There are 14 residues in the CDR3. For the CDR3, the DNA is TGTGCCAGCAGCCCGGGACCTGGCGCAGATACGCAGTATTTT. Its protein is CASSPGPGADTQYF.

This clonotype was observed at least ten times. This chain links TRBV12-5 with TRBJ1-2; D may be TRBD1 (5 bases). V was shortened by 1 base and J by 1 base, with 13 bases between the two germline ends. The CDR3 sequence is 16 residues long. CDR1 LGHNT and CDR2 FRNRAP come from the germline V gene. DNA for the CDR3: TGTGCTAGTGGTTTGGCCCTCGTTGGGGGTAACTATGGCTACACCTTC. This translates into CASGLALVGGNYGYTF.

Ten or more counts support this clonotype. The V call is TRBV7-2, the J call TRBJ2-7; D is possibly TRBD2 (6 bases). Germline V gene sequence: CDR1 SGHTA, CDR2 FQGNSA. CDR3 length: 15 amino acids. V was trimmed by 5 bases and J by 3 bases, leaving 17 bases between them. This CDR3 is CASSPFGGAGYEQYF. DNA for the CDR3: TGTGCCAGCAGCCCCTTCGGGGGAGCTGGCTACGAGCAGTACTTC.